The rows below give T cell receptor beta chains drawn from one sample of a study of cytomegalovirus exposure and HLA in healthy donors. Clones were sequenced by immunoSEQ multiplex PCR, and TCRdb holds only the in-frame ones, with some missing. The sample holds 150,000 to 200,000 clones; around 79% are singletons and the top ten take 0.69%. The sample comprised PBMCs. The receptors stem from a middle-aged woman in good health and CMV-seronegative. Both conserved end residues are part of each CDR3. The D gene is left open where the match is weak.

CDR3 protein	D gene	V gene	CDR3 length	J gene
CASSQRGLADSTDTQYF	TRBD2	TRBV19	17	TRBJ2-3
CASSLGMTSGSRQRNIQYF	TRBD2	TRBV7-8	19	TRBJ2-4
CASSFMSSYEQYF	.	TRBV27	13	TRBJ2-7
CASSLAAAYGYTF	.	TRBV27	13	TRBJ1-2
CASSSGQGGGETQYF	TRBD1	TRBV7-8	15	TRBJ2-5
CASSSGTRLYEQYF	.	TRBV28	14	TRBJ2-7
CASSIGVALSGSYEQYF	TRBD2	TRBV19	17	TRBJ2-7
CAWRTPSGTGNQPQHF	TRBD1	TRBV30	16	TRBJ1-5
CASSFAQTSGSGEQYF	TRBD2	TRBV6-5	16	TRBJ2-7
CASSLEPLAQETQYF	.	TRBV5-4	15	TRBJ2-5
CASSGMDSGIMNTEAFF	.	TRBV5-4	17	TRBJ1-1
CASSGDSEKLFF	TRBD1	TRBV10-1	12	TRBJ1-4
CASSYTGTGLGNTIYF	TRBD1	TRBV6-5	16	TRBJ1-3
CSVDRGGGTEAFF	.	TRBV29-1	13	TRBJ1-1
CASSLDRTYYEQYF	.	TRBV28	14	TRBJ2-7
CAWSLLRNSVEQYF	.	TRBV30	14	TRBJ2-7
CASSEYTSGGPYNEQFF	TRBD2	TRBV25-1	17	TRBJ2-1
CASSSPASGNTIYF	.	TRBV7-6	14	TRBJ1-3
CASSGGDTGWHTEAFF	.	TRBV13	16	TRBJ1-1
CSAKGKMSGNTGELFF	.	TRBV29-1	16	TRBJ2-2
CASSSSTGEVRELFF	TRBD1	TRBV7-7	15	TRBJ2-2
CASSPGQSYGYTF	TRBD1	TRBV7-9	13	TRBJ1-2
CASSVDLAGGLSDTQYF	TRBD2	TRBV9	17	TRBJ2-3